One and the same sample provided the 10 T cell receptor beta chains below, sequenced in a study of T cell changes during pregnancy in multiple sclerosis. Libraries were prepared by immunoSEQ multiplex PCR; TCRdb keeps only in-frame clonotypes and omits some of them. In the table there are 90,000 to 120,000 clones, approximately 94% of which are singletons. This material consisted of peripheral blood, taken before pregnancy. These receptors all stem from a female donor with multiple sclerosis, enrolled in a pregnancy study.

The table lists this clone with a count of one. The gene calls are TRBV19 and TRBJ1-4; no clear D gene. This CDR3 has 14 residues. Germline CDR1 is LNHDA and CDR2 is SQIVND (reference sequence). Trimming took off 7 bases at V and 10 bases at J, with 19 bases between the two ends. CDR3 sequence: CASITSRASGKLFF. In nucleotides, the CDR3 is TGTGCCAGTATCACCAGTCGAGCCTCGGGAAAACTGTTTTTT.

The V gene is TRBV27, the J gene TRBJ2-7; 9 nucleotides match TRBD1. This CDR3 has 13 amino acids. The germline V gene has CDR1 MNHEY and CDR2 SMNVEV (reference sequence). Trimming cost V 5 bases and J 3 bases; bases outside gene matches: 2. The CDR3 loop reads CASSVDRGYEQYF. Written as DNA, the CDR3 is TGTGCCAGCAGTGTGGACAGGGGCTACGAGCAGTACTTC.

V is TRBV10-2 and J is TRBJ2-7, with 7 nucleotides matching TRBD1. Per germline, CDR1 WSHSY and CDR2 SAAADI. V lost 6 bases to trimming and J lost 2 bases; unmatched junction nucleotides: 10. This CDR3 has 15 residues. CDR3 nucleotides: TGCGCCAGCAGCCTAACCGGGACAGCGACCTACGAGCAGTACTTC. Translation gives CASSLTGTATYEQYF.

J is TRBJ2-1 and V is TRBV6-4, with 12 bases lining up with TRBD2. The CDR3 is 18 residues long. The V and J ends lost 7 bases and 6 bases, in that order; junction bases with no gene match: 16. The V gene's germline CDR1 is MRHNA and CDR2 SNTAGT. DNA for the CDR3: TGTGCCAGCAAAGACAGGGTCGGGACTAGCGGGTTGTCCAATGAGCAGTTCTTC. Protein product: CASKDRVGTSGLSNEQFF.

The chain links TRBV19 to TRBJ2-1; the match to TRBD1 covers 10 bases. CDR3 size: 13 residues. The V gene end was trimmed by 5 bases and the J gene end by 9 bases; junction bases not matched to a gene: 4. Germline V lookup: CDR1 LNHDA, CDR2 SQIVND (reference sequence). The CDR3 nucleotides are TGTGCCAGTAGTCGACAGGGGGCGGGTGAGCAGTTCTTC. Its protein product is CASSRQGAGEQFF.

The J gene is TRBJ1-3, the V gene TRBV6-6; weak D call: TRBD1 (5 bases). V lost 6 bases, J lost 4 bases, and 19 bases lay in between. CDR3 length equals 16 residues. CDR1 and CDR2 (germline): MNHNY, SVGAGI (reference sequence). CDR3 protein: CASSPPRQSSGNTIYF. The CDR3 coding sequence is TGTGCCAGCAGCCCTCCTCGACAGTCGTCGGGAAACACCATATATTTT.

This chain connects TRBV10-2 to TRBJ2-5; D ambiguous. Germline assignment: CDR1 WSHSY and CDR2 SAAADI. The CDR3 length is 14 residues. V lost 2 bases, J lost 1 base, and 8 bases lay in between. The DNA for the CDR3 is TGCGCCAGCAGTGAGGTGACATCCCAAGAGACCCAGTACTTC. Its translation: CASSEVTSQETQYF.

The rearrangement uses TRBV28 and TRBJ2-7, with D perhaps matching TRBD2 (6 bases). Germline V CDR1 and CDR2: MDHEN, SYDVKM. With 5 bases removed from V and 0 bases from J, the gap between germline ends came to 14 bases. The CDR3 totals 15 residues. The CDR3 here is CASSPLAESSYEQYF. The CDR3 DNA reads as TGTGCCAGCAGTCCACTAGCTGAGAGCTCCTACGAGCAGTACTTC.

The V and J genes are TRBV27 and TRBJ2-3, with D perhaps matching TRBD2 (5 bases). CDR3 length: 14 amino acids. Germline V gene lookup returns CDR1 MNHEY and CDR2 SMNVEV (reference sequence). Trimming stripped 2 bases from V and 0 bases from J, with 6 bases between. Written as DNA, the CDR3 is TGTGCCAGCAGTTTAGGAGGCAGCACAGATACGCAGTATTTT. Protein product: CASSLGGSTDTQYF.

V gene TRBV27 combines with J gene TRBJ2-6, with TRBD2 identical over 8 bases. Per germline, CDR1 MNHEY and CDR2 SMNVEV (reference sequence). Trimming removed 6 bases from V and 0 bases from J; junction bases left unmatched: 19. The CDR3 sequence is 21 residues long. CDR3: CASRTPKRGGPPISGANVLTF. The CDR3 DNA sequence: TGTGCCAGCAGGACACCTAAACGGGGGGGGCCTCCTATCTCTGGGGCCAACGTCCTGACTTTC.